This TCR beta chain was obtained from a study of blood T cell repertoires in COVID-19. Study details: There were acute and convalescent COVID-19 samples, and they came from the United States, Italy and Spain. PBMCs, B-cell-depleted T cells, or T cells provided the cDNA or gDNA that made up the material.

Seattle researchers signed up patients amid active infection and tracked them longitudinally. Per the authors' pipeline: Reference gene primer amplification yielded estimated nucleated cell counts. The protocol was immunoSEQ multiplex PCR, while the TCRdb copy is restricted to in-frame clones and leaves out a portion. From that table come the V and J calls and clone size; the DNA was used to work out D and trimming. The sample lists about 150,000 clones, around 79% seen once, with approximately 5.2% in the top ten. Germline CDR1 reads SGHDT; CDR2 reads YYEEEE. J gave up 0 bases and V 0 bases, and 4 bases lay outside the gene matches. CDR3 length: 16 residues.

The sequence was collected from a woman aged 65 to 85 with COVID-19, enrolled during active disease. The sample consisted of peripheral blood. This sequence joins TRBV5-6 and TRBJ1-2; 8 bases agree with TRBD1. This chain's CDR3 is CASSLVPQGANYGYTF. The CDR3 bases are TGTGCCAGCAGCTTGGTCCCACAGGGGGCTAACTATGGCTACACCTTC.